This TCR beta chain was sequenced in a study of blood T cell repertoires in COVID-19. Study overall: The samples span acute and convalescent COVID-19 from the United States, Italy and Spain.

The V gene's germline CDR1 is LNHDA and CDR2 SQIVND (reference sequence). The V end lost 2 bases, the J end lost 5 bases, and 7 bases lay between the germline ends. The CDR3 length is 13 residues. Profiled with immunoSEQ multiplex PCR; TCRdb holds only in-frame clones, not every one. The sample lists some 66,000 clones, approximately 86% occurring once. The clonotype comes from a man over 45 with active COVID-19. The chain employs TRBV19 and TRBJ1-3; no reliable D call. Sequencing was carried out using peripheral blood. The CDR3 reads CASSIRERNTIYF. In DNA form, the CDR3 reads TGTGCCAGTAGTATACGGGAAAGAAACACCATATATTTT.